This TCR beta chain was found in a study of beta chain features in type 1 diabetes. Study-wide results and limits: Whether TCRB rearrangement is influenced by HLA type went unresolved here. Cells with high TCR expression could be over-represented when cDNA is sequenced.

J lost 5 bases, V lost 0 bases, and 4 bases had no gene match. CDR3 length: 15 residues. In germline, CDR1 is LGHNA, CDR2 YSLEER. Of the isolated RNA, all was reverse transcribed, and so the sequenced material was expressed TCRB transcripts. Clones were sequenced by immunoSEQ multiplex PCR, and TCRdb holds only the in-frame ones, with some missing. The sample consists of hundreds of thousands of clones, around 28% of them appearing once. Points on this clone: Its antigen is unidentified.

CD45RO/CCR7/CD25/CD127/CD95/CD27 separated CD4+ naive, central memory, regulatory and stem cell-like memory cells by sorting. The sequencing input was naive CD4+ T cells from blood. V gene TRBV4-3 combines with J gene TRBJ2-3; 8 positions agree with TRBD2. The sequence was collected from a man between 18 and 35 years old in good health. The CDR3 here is CASSQDVLAGDTQYF. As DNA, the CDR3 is TGCGCCAGCAGCCAAGATGTGCTAGCGGGAGATACGCAGTATTTT.